Below are 11 T cell receptor beta chains sequenced from a single sample in a study of T cell responses to AZD1222 COVID-19 vaccine (dated by TCRdb to the early 2020s). The library came from the immunoSEQ multiplex PCR assay. The clones in this table, taken by TCRdb from immuneACCESS, are in-frame only. Not every clone is retained; where verified, under half of the shortfall comes from an unresolved V gene, and the cause of the rest is unknown. The table for this sample lists around 92,000 clones; approximately 91% of them were counted only once. Clones ranked in the top ten supply 22% of the sample. Sample time point, as interpreted from the label and publication: baseline before first vaccination. The sample was peripheral blood, taken on day 0 of AZD1222 vaccination. These TCRs come from an adult in good health.

V gene TRBV28 combines with J gene TRBJ1-2; no firm D call. This CDR3 spans 13 amino acids. Trimming pared 3 bases from V and 1 base from J, leaving 6 bases between. Germline CDR1 MDHEN, CDR2 SYDVKM. This CDR3 is CASSFGNNYGYTF. In nucleotides, the CDR3 is TGTGCCAGCAGTTTCGGGAATAACTATGGCTACACCTTC.

This rearrangement joins TRBV12-3 or TRBV12-4 to TRBJ1-5; maybe TRBD1 (6 bases). This CDR3 comprises 13 residues. Trimming removed 5 bases from V and 5 bases from J, with 10 bases in between. CDR3 nucleotides: TGTGCCAGCAGTCTACAGGGTGATCAGCCCCAGCATTTT. Translated: CASSLQGDQPQHF.

The J gene is TRBJ1-5, the V gene TRBV7-2; D is undetermined. Germline V CDR1 and CDR2: SGHTA, FQGNSA. V was cut by 1 base and J by 6 bases, with 16 bases left in between. The CDR3 totals 16 residues. The CDR3 sequence is CASSLGPRSGSQPQHF. The CDR3 DNA sequence: TGTGCCAGCAGCTTAGGGCCCCGGTCGGGCAGTCAGCCCCAGCATTTT.

This chain links TRBV5-5 with TRBJ1-5; D uncertain. Per the germline V gene, CDR1 is SGHKS and CDR2 is YYEKEE (reference sequence). V was shortened by 2 bases and J by 3 bases, with 9 bases between the two germline ends. The CDR3 contains 14 residues. Here the CDR3 DNA reads TGTGCCAGCAGCTTCGGACGAATCAATCAGCCCCAGCATTTT. This codes for CASSFGRINQPQHF.

The chain recombines TRBV11-2 with TRBJ1-1, with D maybe TRBD1 (5 bases). The CDR3 consists of 12 residues. Germline CDR1 reads SGHAT; CDR2 reads FQNNGV. V was pared by 2 bases and J by 11 bases, with 12 bases between. Written as DNA, the CDR3 is TGTGCCAGCAGCTTAATTGTGGGGACGGCTTTCTTT. It yields the protein CASSLIVGTAFF.

The chain is built from TRBV2 and TRBJ2-1, with unresolved D. V was clipped by 6 bases and J by 1 base, with 10 bases between them. This CDR3 has 14 amino acids. Germline CDR1 reads SNHLY; CDR2 reads FYNNEI. The CDR3 DNA reads as TGTGCCAGCAGGCAAGCTACGTCCTACAATGAGCAGTTCTTC. Its translation: CASRQATSYNEQFF.

The chain links TRBV7-2 to TRBJ2-7; perhaps TRBD2 as D (5 bases). V was cut by 3 bases and J by 6 bases, with 12 bases left in between. Germline V gene lookup returns CDR1 SGHTA and CDR2 FQGNSA. The CDR3 consists of 13 residues. In nucleotides, the CDR3 is TGTGCCAGCAGCTTCGCCGAGGGTTTCGAGCAGTACTTC. This encodes CASSFAEGFEQYF.

The V gene is TRBV7-9, the J gene TRBJ1-3, with 10 bases that match TRBD1. Germline V gene data show CDR1 as SEHNR and CDR2 as FQNEAQ (reference sequence). V dropped 2 bases and J dropped 4; count of bases not matched to a gene: 2. CDR3 length: 15 amino acids. The CDR3 sequence: CASSLMGQGGNTIYF. CDR3 DNA sequence: TGTGCCAGCAGCTTAATGGGACAGGGGGGAAACACCATATATTTT.

The chain joins TRBV5-1 to TRBJ2-5, with a weak D call TRBD1 (5 bases). CDR3 length: 15 amino acids. V lost 3 bases and J lost 5, with 17 bases in between. Per germline, CDR1 SGHRS and CDR2 YFSETQ. DNA for the CDR3: TGCGCCAGCAGCTCCCAGGGCAGGGCAGGGGAGACCCAGTACTTC. This codes for CASSSQGRAGETQYF.

The chain combines TRBV7-3 with TRBJ2-5; the match to TRBD2 covers 15 bases. Germline CDR1 and CDR2: SGHTA and FQGTGA. J gave up 1 base and V 5 bases, and 2 bases lay outside the gene matches. The CDR3 spans 16 residues. The CDR3, as DNA: TGTGCCAGCAGCAAGGGACTAGCGGGGGGCCAAGAGACCCAGTACTTC. Its protein product is CASSKGLAGGQETQYF.

This chain uses TRBV7-9 with TRBJ2-7; D is ambiguous. The CDR3 loop spans 13 amino acids. The V end was cut by 3 bases, the J end by 4 bases, with 10 bases between. Germline CDR1 SEHNR, CDR2 FQNEAQ (reference sequence). The CDR3 region has the DNA TGTGCCAGCAGCTTTATGGGGAAATACGAGCAGTACTTC. Residues: CASSFMGKYEQYF. Full variable domain (remainder filled in from reference TRBV7-9 and TRBJ2-7): DTGVSQNPRHKITKRGQNVTFRCDPISEHNRLYWYRQTLGQGPEFLTYFQNEAQLEKSRLLSDRFSAERPKGSFSTLEIQRTEQGDSAMYLCASSFMGKYEQYFGPGTRLTVT.